This TCR beta chain was retrieved from a study of blood T cell repertoires in COVID-19. The CDR3 loop spans 15 amino acids. Trimming left V 1 base short and J 3 bases short, with 12 bases between. Germline CDR1 and CDR2: LGHDT and YNNKEL (reference sequence). In the authors' workflow: Nucleated cell counts were estimated from reference gene primer amplification. Using immunoSEQ multiplex PCR, the repertoire was profiled, and TCRdb retains in-frame clones only, with some absent. D and trimming were read from the DNA, whereas the V and J calls and clone size are those reported in that table. The sample contains some 45,000 clones, about 85% of which appear only once.

The specimen was peripheral blood. The receptor comes from a woman aged 80 or over with acute or convalescent COVID-19. The chain joins TRBV3-1 (or the pseudogene TRBV3-2) to TRBJ1-1, with no clear D. CDR3 residues: CASSQVVLSHTEAFF. Here the CDR3 DNA reads TGTGCCAGCAGCCAAGTAGTCCTTTCCCACACTGAAGCTTTCTTT.